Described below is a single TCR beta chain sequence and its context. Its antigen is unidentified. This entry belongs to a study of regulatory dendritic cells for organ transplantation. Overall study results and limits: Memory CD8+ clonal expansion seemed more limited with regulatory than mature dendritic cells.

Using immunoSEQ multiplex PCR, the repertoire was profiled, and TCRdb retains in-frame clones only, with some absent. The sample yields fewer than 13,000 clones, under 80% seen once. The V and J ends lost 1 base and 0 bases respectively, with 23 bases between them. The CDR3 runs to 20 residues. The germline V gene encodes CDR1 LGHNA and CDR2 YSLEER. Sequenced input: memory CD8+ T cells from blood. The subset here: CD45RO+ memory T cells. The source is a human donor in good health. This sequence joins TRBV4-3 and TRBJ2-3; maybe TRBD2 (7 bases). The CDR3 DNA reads TGCGCCAGCAGCCAAGTGTTTCCGGGGGGCGCCTTAACTAGCACAGATACGCAGTATTTT. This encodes CASSQVFPGGALTSTDTQYF.